This TCR beta chain was identified during a study of T-cell reconstitution after alpha-beta-depleted transplantation in children. J lost 3 bases, V lost 7 bases, and 24 bases had no gene match. The germline gives CDR1 MNHEY, CDR2 SVGEGT. The CDR3 is made up of 21 amino acids. With respect to this clonotype: The antigen is unknown.

Study results and caveats: After transplant, at about two months, alpha-beta T cells were reportedly derived from several hundred expanded graft clones. Fresh T-cell production supplied most of the T-cell counts and diversity seen one year after transplant.

The library targeted TCRbeta and was prepared with unique molecular identifiers. TCRdb recomputed calls from the PCR reads with MiXCR, one row per CDR3 protein. The table shows about 580,000 distinct CDR3 sequences, with roughly a quarter occurring only once. The chain carries TRBV6-2 or TRBV6-3 and TRBJ2-1, with 10 positions matching TRBD2. This specimen was PBMCs, taken before TCRalphabeta/CD19-depleted stem cell transplant. The TCR was taken from a boy less than two years old with Wiskott-Aldrich syndrome, due to receive a stem cell transplant. The CDR3 protein is CASTHRPKLAAGGPGYNEQFF. CDR3 sequence (DNA): TGTGCCAGCACACACCGTCCAAAGCTCGCAGCGGGAGGGCCGGGCTACAATGAGCAGTTCTTC.